This TCR beta chain was captured in a study of blood T cell repertoires in COVID-19. Overall study context: COVID-19 samples from acute and convalescent phases originated in the United States, Italy and Spain. The analysed material was cDNA or gDNA that came from T cells, B-cell-depleted T cells, or PBMCs.

Trimming removed 3 bases at V and 6 bases at J, with 9 bases between. Per germline, CDR1 SGHKS and CDR2 YYEKEE (reference sequence). The CDR3 has 12 amino acids. In the original analysis: Scientists estimated how many nucleated cells there were by amplifying reference gene primers. Assay used: immunoSEQ multiplex PCR; TCRdb lists only in-frame clones, some missing. The V and J calls and clone size come from that table; D and trimming were worked out from the DNA. The sample yields 250,000 to 300,000 clones, roughly nine tenths seen once. Sample: peripheral blood. The receptor was isolated from a woman in her 30s with COVID-19, enrolled during active disease. The chain has TRBV5-5 and TRBJ1-2; perhaps TRBD1 as D (5 bases). CDR3: CASSWGGDGYTF. The CDR3 coding sequence is TGTGCCAGCAGCTGGGGAGGGGATGGCTACACCTTC.